These 27 T cell receptor beta chains were sequenced from one sample in a study of shared clonotypes between healthy human individuals. As defined, naive CD8 cells were CD45RO-negative and positively selected for CCR7, with terminally differentiated effector memory CD45RA+ cells excluded. Clones were read by immunoSEQ multiplex PCR, and TCRdb kept only the in-frame ones, dropping some. The sample shows around 1.9 million clones, more than 85% of them seen only once. Sequencing used naive CD8+ T cells from PBMCs. Every receptor here comes from a man between 18 and 29 years old in good health. Some clones in this sample may be carry-over from other donors' samples.

This clone was seen more than once but under ten times. Other DNA sequences from this sample encode an identical CDR3 as well. The V gene is TRBV29-1, the J gene TRBJ1-2, with 9 bases aligning to TRBD1. CDR3 size: 12 residues. Germline V gene data show CDR1 as SQVTM and CDR2 as ANQGSEA. V lost 3 bases, J lost 8 bases, and 4 bases stayed unmatched. Here the CDR3 DNA reads TGCAGCGTTGAGGGACAGGGACCCGGCTACACCTTC. It translates to CSVEGQGPGYTF.

This clone was counted between two and nine times. The chain has TRBV29-1 and TRBJ2-7; D remains unclear. Trimming shortened V by 2 bases and J by 0 bases, and 11 bases separated the two germline ends. Germline assignment: CDR1 SQVTM and CDR2 ANQGSEA. This CDR3 contains 14 residues. DNA for the CDR3: TGCAGCGTTGAAACGGCGGCAGTCTCCTACGAGCAGTACTTC. It is translated as CSVETAAVSYEQYF.

Turning to this clone: The same CDR3 is also encoded by other DNA sequences in this sample. V is TRBV6-5 and J is TRBJ1-1; D not certain. CDR1 is MNHEY, CDR2 SVGAGI, per germline. The CDR3 is 14 residues long. The V gene lost 2 bases and the J gene lost 0 bases, with 7 bases spanning the gap. Written as DNA, the CDR3 is TGTGCCAGCAGTTACCGGGGAGTGAACACTGAAGCTTTCTTT. It codes for CASSYRGVNTEAFF.

This chain connects TRBV6-5 to TRBJ1-2; D is undetermined. Trimming cost V 11 bases and J 5 bases, with 6 bases left between them. CDR1 and CDR2 from the germline V gene are MNHEY and SVGAGI. This CDR3 is 9 amino acids long. The CDR3 is CAPLYGYTF. As DNA, the CDR3 is TGTGCCCCCCTTTATGGCTACACCTTC.

The chain couples TRBV6-5 to TRBJ2-3; 7 nucleotides line up with TRBD2. CDR1 and CDR2 (germline): MNHEY, SVGAGI. J was trimmed by 0 bases and V by 2 bases; bases with no gene match: 5. The CDR3 runs 16 residues. This CDR3 reads CASSYTGGASTDTQYF. The CDR3, as DNA: TGTGCCAGCAGTTACACGGGGGGAGCTAGCACAGATACGCAGTATTTT.

The J gene is TRBJ2-7, the V gene TRBV11-2; D not resolved. Germline CDR1 SGHAT, CDR2 FQNNGV. V was shortened by 2 bases and J by 0 bases, with 11 bases between the two germline ends. CDR3 size: 15 residues. This CDR3 reads CASSLWASSSYEQYF. CDR3 DNA sequence: TGTGCCAGCAGCTTATGGGCCAGTAGCTCCTACGAGCAGTACTTC. The variable domain in full, completed from reference TRBV11-2 and TRBJ2-7, reads EAGVAQSPRYKIIEKRQSVAFWCNPISGHATLYWYQQILGQGPKLLIQFQNNGVVDDSQLPKDRFSAERLKGVDSTLKIQPAKLEDSAVYLCASSLWASSSYEQYFGPGTRLTVT.

V is TRBV7-9 and J is TRBJ2-1; 10 positions match TRBD2. Germline V gene lookup returns CDR1 SEHNR and CDR2 FQNEAQ (reference sequence). Germline trimming cut 1 base from V and 2 bases from J; bases unmatched to any gene: 8. The CDR3 totals 18 residues. CDR3 region: CASSLGGLAGVAYNEQFF. DNA of the CDR3: TGTGCCAGCAGCTTAGGAGGTCTAGCGGGAGTGGCCTACAATGAGCAGTTCTTC.

The CDR3 spells CAQPAVNGYTF. The CDR3 DNA sequence: TGTGCCCAGCCGGCAGTCAATGGCTACACCTTC. The chain uses TRBV7-9 and TRBJ1-2, with no clear D. The CDR3 runs 11 residues. Trimming shortened V by 11 bases and J by 6 bases, and 13 bases separated the two germline ends. The germline gives CDR1 SEHNR, CDR2 FQNEAQ (reference sequence).

This clone occurred once. The chain recombines TRBV27 with TRBJ2-1; 11 bases map to TRBD1. The germline V gene has CDR1 MNHEY and CDR2 SMNVEV (reference sequence). V lost 3 bases, J lost 3 bases, and 10 bases stayed unmatched. The CDR3 loop spans 18 amino acids. For the CDR3, the DNA is TGTGCCAGCAGTTTTTTTCGGTCGGGGACAGGGGGCTACAATGAGCAGTTCTTC. This encodes CASSFFRSGTGGYNEQFF.

The V gene is TRBV11-2, the J gene TRBJ2-5; unclear D gene. Germline lookup yields CDR1 SGHAT and CDR2 FQNNGV. Trimming removed 2 bases from V and 5 bases from J, with 9 bases in between. CDR3 size: 13 residues. The CDR3 nucleotides read TGTGCCAGCAGCTTACTCCGTCGCGAGACCCAGTACTTC. Translating it yields CASSLLRRETQYF.

This clone has more than one count but fewer than ten. The J gene is TRBJ1-1, the V gene TRBV19; D is unclear. V gave up 8 bases and J gave up 8 bases, with 18 bases separating them. This CDR3 is built from 13 residues. Looked up from germline, CDR1 is LNHDA and CDR2 is SQIVND (reference sequence). The CDR3 DNA sequence: TGTGCCAGTCACTCCTTTGGCGCGGAGGAAGCTTTCTTT. The encoded protein is CASHSFGAEEAFF.

The chain employs TRBV19 and TRBJ2-2; possibly TRBD2 for D (5 bases). Trimming left V 6 bases short and J 7 bases short, with 15 bases between. CDR1 LNHDA and CDR2 SQIVND come from the germline V gene (reference sequence). This CDR3 region has 14 residues. CDR3 nucleotide sequence: TGTGCCAGTAGGGGTGTGAGGGATGACGGGGAGCTGTTTTTT. Its translation is CASRGVRDDGELFF.

The chain is built from TRBV15 and TRBJ2-2, with D possibly TRBD2 on 6 matching bases. There are 13 residues in the CDR3. CDR1 LNHNV and CDR2 YYDKDF come from the germline V gene (reference sequence). V lost 6 bases and J 6 bases, leaving 11 bases between the germline ends. The CDR3 sequence is CATSTTSPGELFF. As DNA, the CDR3 is TGTGCCACCAGTACTACTAGCCCCGGGGAGCTGTTTTTT.

The chain employs TRBV6-6 and TRBJ2-7; 12 bases match TRBD2. CDR3 length equals 16 residues. Germline V gene data show CDR1 as MNHNY and CDR2 as SVGAGI (reference sequence). Trimming removed 1 base from V and 4 bases from J; junction bases left unmatched: 5. Here the CDR3 reads CASSYFLAGGEYEQYF. CDR3 in DNA: TGTGCCAGCAGTTACTTCCTAGCGGGAGGGGAGTACGAGCAGTACTTC.

The chain is built from TRBV18 and TRBJ2-1; D is unclear. V lost 1 base and J 9 bases, leaving 13 bases between the germline ends. Germline CDR1 KGHSH, CDR2 LQKENI. The CDR3 length is 14 residues. The CDR3 is CASSPQRAGFEQFF. DNA of the CDR3: TGTGCCAGCTCACCACAAAGGGCTGGCTTTGAGCAGTTCTTC.

The rearrangement links TRBV27 to TRBJ2-1, with 11 bases matching TRBD2. The CDR3 extends over 16 amino acids. V was clipped by 5 bases and J by 5 bases; unmatched bases: 8. Per germline, CDR1 MNHEY and CDR2 SMNVEV (reference sequence). DNA for the CDR3: TGTGCCAGCAGTCCCCTGGGACTAGCGGACAACAATGAGCAGTTCTTC. It yields the protein CASSPLGLADNNEQFF.

The chain employs TRBV19 and TRBJ2-1; 8 nucleotides line up with TRBD2. The germline gives CDR1 LNHDA, CDR2 SQIVND (reference sequence). The CDR3 totals 17 residues. The V gene end was trimmed by 1 base and the J gene end by 4 bases; junction bases not matched to a gene: 9. CDR3 region: CASSIGLVAGLYNEQFF. The CDR3 coding sequence is TGTGCCAGTAGTATAGGCTTGGTAGCGGGACTTTACAATGAGCAGTTCTTC.

This clone occurred once. The chain combines TRBV4-3 with TRBJ1-1, with 10 bases identical to TRBD1. Trimming cost V 3 bases and J 4 bases; bases outside gene matches: 5. CDR1 is LGHNA and CDR2 is YSLEER in the germline V gene. The CDR3 extends over 15 amino acids. The CDR3 here is CASSQSGQGSTEAFF. The CDR3, as DNA: TGCGCCAGCAGCCAGTCGGGACAGGGGAGCACTGAAGCTTTCTTT.

J is TRBJ2-7 and V is TRBV7-9; 9 bases line up with TRBD2. With 5 bases clipped from V and 0 bases from J, the junction kept 11 bases outside the gene matches. CDR3 length: 17 residues. The germline V gene has CDR1 SEHNR and CDR2 FQNEAQ (reference sequence). CDR3 sequence: CASSPPLGSGSSYEQYF. The CDR3 coding sequence is TGTGCCAGCAGCCCTCCTTTGGGTAGCGGGAGCTCCTACGAGCAGTACTTC.

This chain links TRBV11-2 with TRBJ1-2, with a possible D match to TRBD1 (6 bases). The V gene's germline CDR1 is SGHAT and CDR2 FQNNGV. With 3 bases removed from V and 7 bases from J, the gap between germline ends came to 27 bases. CDR3 length equals 18 residues. The CDR3 region has the DNA TGTGCCAGCAGCTTCCGTTCCCCCGTTATCGTAGACAGGAGTGGCTACACCTTC. Protein sequence: CASSFRSPVIVDRSGYTF.

The chain links TRBV6-1 to TRBJ2-1, with 7 nucleotides matching TRBD1. The CDR3 sequence is 15 residues long. The trim removed 6 bases at V and 7 bases at J, leaving 12 bases unmatched. The germline V gene encodes CDR1 MNHNS and CDR2 SASEGT. CDR3 protein: CASRNRQGSANEQFF. The CDR3 DNA is TGTGCCAGCAGAAATCGACAGGGATCGGCGAATGAGCAGTTCTTC.

As for this clone: Other DNA sequences in this sample translate to the same CDR3. This sequence joins TRBV7-9 and TRBJ1-2; tentative D call: TRBD1 (5 bases). Looked up from germline, CDR1 is SEHNR and CDR2 is FQNEAQ (reference sequence). V gave up 1 base and J gave up 8 bases, with 11 bases separating them. This CDR3 spans 13 amino acids. CDR3 sequence reads: CASSLVGTLGYTF. The CDR3 bases are TGTGCCAGCAGCTTAGTAGGGACTCTCGGCTACACCTTC.

This sequence joins TRBV13 and TRBJ2-2; 11 bases map to TRBD2. V trimming: 6 bases; J trimming: 2 bases; junction bases outside the gene matches: 5. CDR1 and CDR2 from the germline V gene are PRHDT and FYEKMQ (reference sequence). The CDR3 spans 16 residues. This CDR3 reads CASSELAGANTGELFF. The CDR3 DNA reads TGTGCCAGCAGTGAACTAGCGGGAGCTAACACCGGGGAGCTGTTTTTT. Filled out from reference TRBV13 and TRBJ2-2, the complete variable domain reads AAGVIQSPRHLIKEKRETATLKCYPIPRHDTVYWYQQGPGQDPQFLISFYEKMQSDKGSIPDRFSAQQFSDYHSELNMSSLELGDSALYFCASSELAGANTGELFFGEGSRLTVL.

The chain has TRBV4-1 and TRBJ2-7; D not certain. The germline V gene encodes CDR1 MGHRA and CDR2 YSYEKL. The V and J ends lost 1 base and 3 bases respectively, with 10 bases between them. The CDR3 loop spans 14 amino acids. The CDR3: CASSQALSNYEQYF. As DNA, the CDR3 is TGCGCCAGCAGCCAAGCACTATCCAACTACGAGCAGTACTTC.

J is TRBJ1-5 and V is TRBV7-6, with 9 positions matching TRBD1. The germline V gene encodes CDR1 SGHVS and CDR2 FNYEAQ. The V and J ends lost 5 bases and 1 base, in that order; junction bases with no gene match: 3. This CDR3 spans 15 amino acids. CDR3 residues: CASSMDRGSNQPQHF. The CDR3 DNA reads TGTGCCAGCAGCATGGACAGGGGAAGCAATCAGCCCCAGCATTTT.

This chain joins TRBV29-1 and TRBJ2-7, with TRBD2 matching over 9 bases. Germline CDR1 is SQVTM and CDR2 is ANQGSEA. This CDR3 has 13 residues. J lost 2 bases, V lost 3 bases, and 2 bases had no gene match. The CDR3 DNA reads as TGCAGCGTTGATAGCGGGGGCACCTACGAGCAGTACTTC. This codes for CSVDSGGTYEQYF.

The chain has TRBV2 and TRBJ2-3; TRBD2 agrees at 12 bases. The CDR3 is 17 amino acids. The trim removed 3 bases at V and 1 base at J, leaving 5 bases unmatched. Germline CDR1 is SNHLY and CDR2 is FYNNEI. CDR3 DNA sequence: TGTGCCAGCAGTGACCGACTAGCGGGAGTCGGCACAGATACGCAGTATTTT. This translates into CASSDRLAGVGTDTQYF. The full variable domain, with the rest looked up from reference TRBV2 and TRBJ2-3, is EPEVTQTPSHQVTQMGQEVILRCVPISNHLYFYWYRQILGQKVEFLVSFYNNEISEKSEIFDDQFSVERPDGSNFTLKIRSTKLEDSAMYFCASSDRLAGVGTDTQYFGPGTRLTVL.